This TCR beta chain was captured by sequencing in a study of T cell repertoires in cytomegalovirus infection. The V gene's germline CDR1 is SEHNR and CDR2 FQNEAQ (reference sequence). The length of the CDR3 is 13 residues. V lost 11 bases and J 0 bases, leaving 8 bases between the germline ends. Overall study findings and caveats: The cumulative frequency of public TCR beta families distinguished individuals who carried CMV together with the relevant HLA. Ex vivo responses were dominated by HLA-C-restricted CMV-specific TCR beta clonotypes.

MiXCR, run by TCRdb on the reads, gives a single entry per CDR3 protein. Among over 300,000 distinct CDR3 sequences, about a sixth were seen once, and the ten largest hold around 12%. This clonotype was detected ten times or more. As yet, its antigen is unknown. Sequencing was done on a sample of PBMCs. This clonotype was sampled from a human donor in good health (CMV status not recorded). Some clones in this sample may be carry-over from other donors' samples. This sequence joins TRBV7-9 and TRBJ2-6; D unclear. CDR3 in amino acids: CAGRGSGANVLTF. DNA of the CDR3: TGTGCCGGTAGAGGCTCTGGGGCCAACGTCCTGACTTTC.